These T cell receptor beta chains were read from a single sample in a study of blood T cell repertoires in COVID-19. The protocol was immunoSEQ multiplex PCR, while the TCRdb copy is restricted to in-frame clones and leaves out a portion. The sample lists under 300,000 clones, about 82% occurring once. Specimen: peripheral blood. These receptor sequences come from a man at least 80 years old with acute or convalescent COVID-19. Each CDR3 is given with its conserved first and last residue.

v_gene	CDR3aa
TRBV25-1	CASRGTGNTEAFF
TRBV7-9	CASSSPRADFYGYTF
TRBV27	CASSAQGSYNEQFF
TRBV15	CATSRRRDSEETQYF
TRBV29-1	CSVYRGSNTEAFF
TRBV6-6	CASSLYGSANYGYTF
TRBV6-5	CASSYSKAAGDGYTF
TRBV28	CASKKNRGYNQPQHF
TRBV28	CASSLGGMGYNEQFF
TRBV12-3/TRBV12-4	CASSLLTSNEQFF
TRBV5-6	CASSRPRASKNIQYF
TRBV2	CARQDGSGNTIYF
TRBV19	CASSIMDGGSQPQHF
TRBV4-1	CASSQEGSWTAYNEQFF
TRBV14	CASSPRLAGAYEQYF
TRBV28	CASSRQGYGYTF
TRBV4-2	CASGPGTDPFRGYTF
TRBV7-3	CASSSGGGQPQHF
TRBV28	CASSPHRGSPEAFF
TRBV5-1	CASSFGRTGGNYGYTF
TRBV7-3	CASSRTVNTEAFF
TRBV6-5	CASSYGGSPLHF
TRBV5-4	CASSLDGGLNQPQHF
TRBV3-1/TRBV3-2	CASSPTSAFTDTQYF
TRBV28	CASRRGQGSYGYTF
TRBV6-6	CASSLGTLGTQYF
TRBV6-6	CASSPQGWDTQYF
TRBV11-2	CASSLNREGNTIYF
TRBV10-3	CAISEGEQGQPQHF
TRBV14	CASSRGTQTNYGYTF
TRBV18	CASSPTDRVGRSPLHF